A selection of T cell receptor beta chains follows, all from one sample in a study of cytomegalovirus exposure and HLA in healthy donors. TCRdb's table, derived via immunoSEQ multiplex PCR, lists solely in-frame clones and lacks some. Counted here are nearly 110,000 clones, more than 75% occurring once; the ten biggest clones make up 2% to 3%. The sample was PBMCs. The receptor set was obtained from a young man in good health and CMV-seropositive. The CDR3 runs from the conserved cysteine through the conserved F or W. Fields, in order: clone size, V gene, D gene, J gene, CDR3 protein, CDR3 DNA. The D gene is left open where the match is weak. Not every row has a clone size; where given, it reads once, few, many or a size class.

.	TRBV5-4	TRBD2	TRBJ2-1	CASSGKGLAGHNEQFF	TGTGCCAGCAGCGGGAAGGGACTAGCGGGTCACAATGAGCAGTTCTTC
few	TRBV21-1	.	TRBJ2-1	CASSKATLRTLADCPKKESNEQFF	TGTGCCAGCAGCAAAGCAACCTTGAGAACTCTAGCGGATTGTCCAAAAAAAGAATCCAATGAGCAGTTCTTC
once	TRBV28	.	TRBJ1-2	CASSPSNYGYTF	TGTGCCAGCAGTCCATCTAACTATGGCTACACCTTC
.	TRBV4-2	.	TRBJ1-1	CASSQVGPMNTEAFF	TGTGCCAGCAGCCAAGTGGGCCCCATGAACACTGAAGCTTTCTTT
.	TRBV2	TRBD1	TRBJ1-6	CASSEWQGDYNSPLHF	TGTGCCAGCAGTGAGTGGCAGGGGGATTATAATTCACCCCTCCACTTT
once	TRBV6-5	.	TRBJ2-1	CASSYAGAGYNEQFF	TGTGCCAGCAGTTACGCAGGGGCTGGGTACAATGAGCAGTTCTTC
once	TRBV5-1	.	TRBJ2-7	CASSLVGQTYEQYF	TGCGCCAGCAGCTTGGTAGGACAGACCTACGAGCAGTACTTC
.	TRBV30	TRBD1	TRBJ1-2	CAWSVLGTATGYTF	TGTGCCTGGAGTGTATTGGGGACAGCGACTGGCTACACCTTC
.	TRBV5-1	TRBD2	TRBJ2-1	CASSNTIAGGGNEQFF	TGCGCCAGCAGCAATACCATAGCGGGGGGAGGGAATGAGCAGTTCTTC
.	TRBV30	.	TRBJ2-3	CAWSVGVGSGGRDTQYF	TGTGCCTGGAGTGTAGGGGTAGGGTCGGGGGGCCGGGATACGCAGTATTTT
once	TRBV25-1	.	TRBJ2-6	CASRAYGANVLTF	TGTGCCAGCAGGGCATATGGGGCCAACGTCCTGACTTTC
.	TRBV5-5	.	TRBJ1-1	CASSWGRVRGVHTEAFF	TGTGCCAGCAGCTGGGGGAGGGTTCGAGGGGTTCACACTGAAGCTTTCTTT
.	TRBV2	.	TRBJ2-5	CASSVSRDFYGQETQYF	TGTGCCAGCAGTGTCTCCCGGGACTTCTACGGCCAAGAGACCCAGTACTTC
.	TRBV6-5	.	TRBJ2-5	CASRGRGAYEETQYF	TGTGCCAGCAGGGGACGGGGGGCTTATGAAGAGACCCAGTACTTC
few	TRBV10-2	.	TRBJ2-3	CASSDWGTGGTDTQYF	TGCGCCAGCAGTGATTGGGGAACCGGGGGAACAGATACGCAGTATTTT
.	TRBV5-1	TRBD1	TRBJ1-2	CASSLSWDSYGYTF	TGCGCCAGCAGCTTGTCATGGGACAGTTATGGCTACACCTTC
once	TRBV2	TRBD1	TRBJ1-2	CASTPGGYGYTF	TGTGCCAGCACCCCAGGGGGCTATGGCTACACCTTC
once	TRBV7-2	.	TRBJ1-2	CASSLEQLNYGYTF	TGTGCCAGCAGCTTAGAACAGCTTAACTATGGCTACACCTTC
.	TRBV7-2	.	TRBJ1-2	CASSFGGGYGYTF	TGTGCCAGCAGCTTCGGGGGGGGCTATGGCTACACCTTC
.	TRBV7-9	.	TRBJ1-3	CASTRDSSGNTIYF	TGTGCCAGCACCCGAGATAGCTCTGGAAACACCATATATTTT
.	TRBV30	.	TRBJ1-3	CAWSSGKGNTIYF	TGTGCCTGGAGTTCAGGGAAGGGAAACACCATATATTTT
.	TRBV6-1	TRBD1	TRBJ1-1	CASSWTGVGTEAFF	TGTGCCAGCAGTTGGACAGGAGTTGGCACTGAAGCTTTCTTT
few	TRBV6-5	.	TRBJ1-2	CASSPNEGVYGYTF	TGTGCCAGCAGCCCGAATGAGGGGGTTTATGGCTACACCTTC
.	TRBV4-1	.	TRBJ1-6	CASSQVWTANSPLHF	TGCGCCAGCAGCCAAGTCTGGACAGCCAATTCACCCCTCCACTTT
few	TRBV7-9	TRBD2	TRBJ2-1	CSSSFQRGVYNEQFF	TGTTCCAGCAGCTTCCAGCGGGGAGTTTACAATGAGCAGTTCTTC
.	TRBV5-6	.	TRBJ2-3	CASSSGTDTQYF	TGTGCCAGTAGTTCGGGCACAGATACGCAGTATTTT
.	TRBV7-3	.	TRBJ2-2	CASSLVATGELFF	TGTGCCAGCAGCTTAGTAGCGACCGGGGAGCTGTTTTTT
.	TRBV7-9	.	TRBJ2-6	CASSLALRAGANGLTF	TGTGCCAGCAGCTTAGCCCTGAGAGCTGGGGCCAACGGCCTGACTTTC